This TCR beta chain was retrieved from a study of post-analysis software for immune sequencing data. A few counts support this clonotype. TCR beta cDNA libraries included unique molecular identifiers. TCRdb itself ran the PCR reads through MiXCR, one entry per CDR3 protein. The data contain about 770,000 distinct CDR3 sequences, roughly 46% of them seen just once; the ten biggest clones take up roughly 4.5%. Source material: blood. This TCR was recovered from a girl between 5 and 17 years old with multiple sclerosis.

The CDR3 is CASSFFRGRRGEAFF. The CDR3 coding sequence is TGTGCCAGCAGCTTCTTCAGGGGCCGCAGGGGGGAAGCTTTCTTT. The chain combines TRBV7-2 with TRBJ1-1, with 7 bases lining up with TRBD1. The germline V gene encodes CDR1 SGHTA and CDR2 FQGNSA. Losses at the gene ends were 3 bases for V and 8 bases for J; bases not matched to a gene: 12. The CDR3 covers 15 residues.